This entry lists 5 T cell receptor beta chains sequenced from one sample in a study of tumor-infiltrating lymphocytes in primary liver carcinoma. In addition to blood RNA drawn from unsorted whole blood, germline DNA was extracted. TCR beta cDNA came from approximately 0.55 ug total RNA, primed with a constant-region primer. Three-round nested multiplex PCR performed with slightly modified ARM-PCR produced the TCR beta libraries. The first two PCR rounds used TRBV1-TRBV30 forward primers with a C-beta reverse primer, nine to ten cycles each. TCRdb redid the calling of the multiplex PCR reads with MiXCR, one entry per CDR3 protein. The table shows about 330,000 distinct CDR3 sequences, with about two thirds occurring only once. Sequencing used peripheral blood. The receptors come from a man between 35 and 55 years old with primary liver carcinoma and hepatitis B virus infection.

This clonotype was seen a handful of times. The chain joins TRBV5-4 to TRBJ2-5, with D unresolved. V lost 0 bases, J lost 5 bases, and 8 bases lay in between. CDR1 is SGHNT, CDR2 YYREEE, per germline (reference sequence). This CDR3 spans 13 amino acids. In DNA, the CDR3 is TGTGCCAGCAGCTTGGCGCCTACGGAGACCCAGTACTTC. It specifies CASSLAPTETQYF. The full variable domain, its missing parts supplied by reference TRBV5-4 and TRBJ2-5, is ETGVTQSPTHLIKTRGQQVTLRCSSQSGHNTVSWYQQALGQGPQFIFQYYREEENGRGNFPPRFSGLQFPNYSSELNVNALELDDSALYLCASSLAPTETQYFGPGTRLLVL.

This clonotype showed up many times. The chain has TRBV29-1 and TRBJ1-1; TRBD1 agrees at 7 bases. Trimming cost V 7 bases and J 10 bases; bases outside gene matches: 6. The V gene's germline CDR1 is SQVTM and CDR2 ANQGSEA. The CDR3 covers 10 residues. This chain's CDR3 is CSGTGERAFF. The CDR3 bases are TGCAGCGGAACAGGGGAGAGAGCTTTCTTT. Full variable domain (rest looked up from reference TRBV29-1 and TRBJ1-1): SAVISQKPSRDICQRGTSLTIQCQVDSQVTMMFWYRQQPGQSLTLIATANQGSEATYESGFVIDKFPISRPNLTFSTLTVSNMSPEDSSIYLCSGTGERAFFGQGTRLTVV.

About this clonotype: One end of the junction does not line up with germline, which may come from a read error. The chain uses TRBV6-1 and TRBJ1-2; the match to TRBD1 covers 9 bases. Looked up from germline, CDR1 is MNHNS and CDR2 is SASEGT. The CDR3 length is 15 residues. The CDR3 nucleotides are TGTGCTAGCATAGTTTCCGGGACAGGGTCTGACGGCTACACCTTC. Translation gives CASIVSGTGSDGYTF.

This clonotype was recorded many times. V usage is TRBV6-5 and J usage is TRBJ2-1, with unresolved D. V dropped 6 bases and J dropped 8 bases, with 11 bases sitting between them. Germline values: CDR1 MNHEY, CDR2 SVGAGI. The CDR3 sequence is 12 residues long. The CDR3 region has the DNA TGTGCCAGCAGACGCGACTCTCATGAGCAGTTCTTC. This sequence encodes CASRRDSHEQFF.

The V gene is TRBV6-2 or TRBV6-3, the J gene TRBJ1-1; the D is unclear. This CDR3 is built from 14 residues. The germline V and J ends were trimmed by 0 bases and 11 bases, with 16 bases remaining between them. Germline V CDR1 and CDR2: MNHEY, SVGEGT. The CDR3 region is CASSYSTDGTGAFF. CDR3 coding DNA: TGTGCCAGCAGTTACTCGACGGACGGCACTGGGGCTTTCTTT.